These T cell receptor beta chains were read from a single sample in a study of T-cell reconstitution after alpha-beta-depleted transplantation in children. TCRdb ran MiXCR on the PCR reads and lists one entry per CDR3 protein. The data contain 170,000 or so distinct CDR3 sequences, about 6.4% of them singletons. This specimen was PBMCs from the stem cell graft donor, taken from the stem cell graft. The receptors derive from a human donor who donated a stem cell graft to a child with Wiskott-Aldrich syndrome. CDR3s include the opening cysteine and the closing phenylalanine or tryptophan. Fields, in order: V gene, D gene, clone size, J gene, CDR3 DNA, CDR3 protein. The D gene is left open where the match is weak. Clone size, where shown, is once, few, many, or a class for clones that have expanded.

v_gene: TRBV10-3; d_gene: TRBD1; abundance: NA; j_gene: TRBJ1-4; CDR3nt: TGTGCCATCAGCAGGGACAGGGTTGGTATCGGTAATGAAAAACTGTTTTTT; CDR3aa: CAISRDRVGIGNEKLFF
v_gene: TRBV7-2; d_gene: NA; abundance: few; j_gene: TRBJ2-3; CDR3nt: TGTGCCAGCAGCCCCCCCCGCAGTTCGGATACGCAGTATTTT; CDR3aa: CASSPPRSSDTQYF
v_gene: TRBV20-1; d_gene: TRBD2; abundance: many; j_gene: TRBJ2-5; CDR3nt: TGCAGTGCTTCAGCGGGAGATATCCAAGAGACCCAGTACTTC; CDR3aa: CSASAGDIQETQYF
v_gene: TRBV20-1; d_gene: NA; abundance: many; j_gene: TRBJ2-7; CDR3nt: TGCAGTGCTAGAGATCTCGACGGCTACGAGCAGTACTTC; CDR3aa: CSARDLDGYEQYF
v_gene: TRBV3-1; d_gene: TRBD2; abundance: many; j_gene: TRBJ2-7; CDR3nt: TGTGCCAGCAGCCAAGAACTAGCGGGCGCCTACGAGCAGTACTTC; CDR3aa: CASSQELAGAYEQYF
v_gene: TRBV29-1; d_gene: NA; abundance: many; j_gene: TRBJ1-2; CDR3nt: TGCAGCGTCGCGGGGGGGAGAAGGATGGAAGATGGCTACACCTTC; CDR3aa: CSVAGGRRMEDGYTF
v_gene: TRBV7-9; d_gene: TRBD1; abundance: many; j_gene: TRBJ2-5; CDR3nt: TGTGCCAGCACCTTCGCGGGACAGGGGGGAGAGACCCAGTACTTC; CDR3aa: CASTFAGQGGETQYF
v_gene: TRBV6-5; d_gene: NA; abundance: many; j_gene: TRBJ2-1; CDR3nt: TGTGCCAGCAGTTATCTGACAGGTATCACTTACAATGAGCAGTTCTTC; CDR3aa: CASSYLTGITYNEQFF
v_gene: TRBV12-3/TRBV12-4; d_gene: NA; abundance: many; j_gene: TRBJ2-1; CDR3nt: TGTGCCAGCAGACCGCCCGGGGGGCGCGTCAATGAGCAGTTCTTC; CDR3aa: CASRPPGGRVNEQFF
v_gene: TRBV15; d_gene: NA; abundance: many; j_gene: TRBJ1-2; CDR3nt: TGTGCCACCAGCAGGGACCGGGACTTCTATGGCTACACCTTC; CDR3aa: CATSRDRDFYGYTF